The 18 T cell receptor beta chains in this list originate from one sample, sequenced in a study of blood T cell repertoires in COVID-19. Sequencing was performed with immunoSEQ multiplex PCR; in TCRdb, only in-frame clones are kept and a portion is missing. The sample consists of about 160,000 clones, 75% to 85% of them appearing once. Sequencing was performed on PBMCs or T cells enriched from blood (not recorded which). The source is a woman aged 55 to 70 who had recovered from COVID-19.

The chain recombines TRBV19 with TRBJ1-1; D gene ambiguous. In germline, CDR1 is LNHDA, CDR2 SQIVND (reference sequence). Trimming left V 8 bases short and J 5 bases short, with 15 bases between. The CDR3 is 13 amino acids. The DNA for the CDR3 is TGTGCCAGTGAAGTAACCGGTGGTACTGAAGCTTTCTTT. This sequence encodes CASEVTGGTEAFF.

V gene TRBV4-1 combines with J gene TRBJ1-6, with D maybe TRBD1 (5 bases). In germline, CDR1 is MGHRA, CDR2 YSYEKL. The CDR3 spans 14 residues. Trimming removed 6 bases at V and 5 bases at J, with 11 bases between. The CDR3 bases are TGCGCCAGCAGGGAGGGGATCCATAATTCACCCCTCCACTTT. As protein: CASREGIHNSPLHF.

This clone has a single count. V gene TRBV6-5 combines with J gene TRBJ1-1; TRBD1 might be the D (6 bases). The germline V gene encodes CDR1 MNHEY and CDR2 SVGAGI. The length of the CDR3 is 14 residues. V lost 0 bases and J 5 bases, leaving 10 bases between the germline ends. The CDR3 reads CASSYSGGRTEAFF. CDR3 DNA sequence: TGTGCCAGCAGTTACTCCGGGGGGCGGACTGAAGCTTTCTTT.

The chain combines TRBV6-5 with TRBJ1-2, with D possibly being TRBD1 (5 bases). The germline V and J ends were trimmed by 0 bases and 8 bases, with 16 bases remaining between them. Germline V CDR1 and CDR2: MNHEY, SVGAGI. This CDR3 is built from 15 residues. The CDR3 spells CASSYSHQGLGGYTF. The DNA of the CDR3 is TGTGCCAGCAGTTACTCTCATCAGGGTTTGGGCGGCTACACCTTC.

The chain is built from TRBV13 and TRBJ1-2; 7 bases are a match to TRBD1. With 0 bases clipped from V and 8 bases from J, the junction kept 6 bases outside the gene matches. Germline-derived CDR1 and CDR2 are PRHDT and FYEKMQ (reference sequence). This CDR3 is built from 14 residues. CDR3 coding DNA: TGTGCCAGCAGCTTAGGCACAGGGGTCTACGGCTACACCTTC. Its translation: CASSLGTGVYGYTF.

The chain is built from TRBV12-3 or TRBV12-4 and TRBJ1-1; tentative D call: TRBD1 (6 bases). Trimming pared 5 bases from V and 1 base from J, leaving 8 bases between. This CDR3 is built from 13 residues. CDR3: CASSGQPNTEAFF. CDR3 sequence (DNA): TGTGCCAGCAGTGGACAGCCGAACACTGAAGCTTTCTTT.

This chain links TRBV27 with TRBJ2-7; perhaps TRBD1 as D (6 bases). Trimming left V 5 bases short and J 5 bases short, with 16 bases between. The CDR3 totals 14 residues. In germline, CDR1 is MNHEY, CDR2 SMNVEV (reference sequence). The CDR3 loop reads CASSHQRGSDEQYF. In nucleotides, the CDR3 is TGTGCCAGCAGTCATCAAAGGGGGTCTGACGAGCAGTACTTC.

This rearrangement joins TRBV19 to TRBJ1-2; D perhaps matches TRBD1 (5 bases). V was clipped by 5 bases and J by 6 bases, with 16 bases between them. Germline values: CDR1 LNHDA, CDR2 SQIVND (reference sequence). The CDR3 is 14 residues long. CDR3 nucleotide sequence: TGTGCCAGTAGTCCCTTGCAGGGAGGGAATGGCTACACCTTC. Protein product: CASSPLQGGNGYTF.

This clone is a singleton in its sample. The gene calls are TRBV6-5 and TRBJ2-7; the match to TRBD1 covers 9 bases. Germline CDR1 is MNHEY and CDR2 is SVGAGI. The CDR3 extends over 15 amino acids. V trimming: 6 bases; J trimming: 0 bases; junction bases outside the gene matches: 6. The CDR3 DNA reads TGTGCCAGCAGAGGACAGGGGACGGGCTCCTACGAGCAGTACTTC. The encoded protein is CASRGQGTGSYEQYF.

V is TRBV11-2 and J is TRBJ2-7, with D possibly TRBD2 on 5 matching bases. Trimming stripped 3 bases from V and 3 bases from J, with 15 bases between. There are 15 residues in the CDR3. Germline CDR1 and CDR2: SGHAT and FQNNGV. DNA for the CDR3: TGTGCCAGCAGCTTCCTCGGTCCCGGGGTCTACGAGCAGTACTTC. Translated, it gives CASSFLGPGVYEQYF.

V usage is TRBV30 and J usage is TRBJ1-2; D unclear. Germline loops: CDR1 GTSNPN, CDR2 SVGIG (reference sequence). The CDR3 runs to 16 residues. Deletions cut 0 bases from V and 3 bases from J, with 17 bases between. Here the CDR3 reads CAWSVLASGRDYGYTF. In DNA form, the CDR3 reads TGTGCCTGGAGTGTCCTTGCTTCTGGCCGGGACTATGGCTACACCTTC. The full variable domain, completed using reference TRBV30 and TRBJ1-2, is SQTIHQWPATLVQPVGSPLSLECTVEGTSNPNLYWYRQAAGRGLQLLFYSVGIGQISSEVPQNLSASRPQDRQFILSSKKLLLSDSGFYLCAWSVLASGRDYGYTFGSGTRLTVV.

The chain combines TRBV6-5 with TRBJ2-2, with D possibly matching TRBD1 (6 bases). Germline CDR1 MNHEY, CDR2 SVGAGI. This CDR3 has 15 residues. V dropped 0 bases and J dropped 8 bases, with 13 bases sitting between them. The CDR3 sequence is CASSYSLGGGGELFF. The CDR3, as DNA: TGTGCCAGCAGTTACTCGCTTGGGGGCGGGGGGGAGCTGTTTTTT.

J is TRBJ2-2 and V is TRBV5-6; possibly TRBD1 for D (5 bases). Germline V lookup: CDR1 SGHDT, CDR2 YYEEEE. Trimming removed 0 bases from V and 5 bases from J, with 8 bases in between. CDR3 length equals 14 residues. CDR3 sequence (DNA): TGTGCCAGCAGCTTGGCATCAGGGACCGGGGAGCTGTTTTTT. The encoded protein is CASSLASGTGELFF.

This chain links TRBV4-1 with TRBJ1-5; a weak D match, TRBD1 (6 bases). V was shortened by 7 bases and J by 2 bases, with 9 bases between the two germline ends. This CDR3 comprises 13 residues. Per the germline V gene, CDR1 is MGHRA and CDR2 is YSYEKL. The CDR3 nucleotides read TGCGCCAGCACCGCAGGGGGCAATCAGCCCCAGCATTTT. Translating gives CASTAGGNQPQHF.

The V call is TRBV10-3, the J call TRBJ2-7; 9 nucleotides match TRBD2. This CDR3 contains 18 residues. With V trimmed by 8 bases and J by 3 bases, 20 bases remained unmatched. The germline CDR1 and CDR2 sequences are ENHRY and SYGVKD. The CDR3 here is CAIWAGREARGGIYEQYF. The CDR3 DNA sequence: TGTGCCATCTGGGCCGGAAGGGAAGCGCGGGGGGGGATCTACGAGCAGTACTTC.

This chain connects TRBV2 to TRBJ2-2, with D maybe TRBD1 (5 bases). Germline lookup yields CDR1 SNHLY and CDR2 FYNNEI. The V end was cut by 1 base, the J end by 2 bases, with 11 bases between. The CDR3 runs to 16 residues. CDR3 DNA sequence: TGTGCCAGCAGTGAAGAGACAGCCTTAAACACCGGGGAGCTGTTTTTT. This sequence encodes CASSEETALNTGELFF.

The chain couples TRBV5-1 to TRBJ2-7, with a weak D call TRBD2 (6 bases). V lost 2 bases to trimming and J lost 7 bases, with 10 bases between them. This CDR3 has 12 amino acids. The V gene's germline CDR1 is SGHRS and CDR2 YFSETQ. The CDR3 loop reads CASSFPGGEQYF. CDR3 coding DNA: TGCGCCAGCAGCTTCCCCGGGGGAGAGCAGTACTTC.

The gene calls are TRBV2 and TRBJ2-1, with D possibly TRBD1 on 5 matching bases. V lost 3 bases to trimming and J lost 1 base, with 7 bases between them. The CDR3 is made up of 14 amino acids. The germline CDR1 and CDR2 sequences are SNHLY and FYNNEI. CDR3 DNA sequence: TGTGCCAGCAGTGACCAGGGTTCCTACAATGAGCAGTTCTTC. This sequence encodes CASSDQGSYNEQFF.